One sample yielded the 3 T cell receptor beta chains listed below, sequenced in a study of naive and memory T cell subsets. Both TRBC1 and TRBC2 were covered by a beta constant-region primer of two equimolar oligonucleotides. The ligated cDNA underwent four PCR rounds using SP2 and nested alpha and beta constant-region primers. MiXCR, applied by TCRdb to the UMI-ligation and nested PCR reads, yields one record per CDR3 protein. The sample holds around 160,000 distinct CDR3 sequences; about 20% are singletons and the top ten take 0.1% to 0.11%. Regarding the study as a whole: Possibly reflecting memory cells re-expressing CD45RA, a few larger clonotypes occurred in naive repertoires, especially CD8.

What these receptors recognize is not known. Input material: naive CD4+ T cells from blood. All receptors come from a human donor in good health.

The chain carries TRBV6-5 and TRBJ2-1, with D perhaps given as TRBD1 or TRBD2 (6 bases each). The germline V gene encodes CDR1 MNHEY and CDR2 SVGAGI. The V gene lost 6 bases and the J gene lost 7 bases, with 19 bases spanning the gap. The CDR3 has 15 amino acids. CDR3 sequence: CASSTSTGRRNEQFF. The CDR3 nucleotides are TGTGCCAGCAGCACATCTACAGGGAGGAGAAATGAGCAGTTCTTC.

This clonotype was observed a handful of times. The rearrangement links TRBV6-6 to TRBJ2-3; the match to TRBD1 covers 7 bases. Germline V lookup: CDR1 MNHNY, CDR2 SVGAGI (reference sequence). After removal of 4 bases from V and 5 bases from J, the junction contained 12 bases not matched to a gene. This CDR3 comprises 16 residues. CDR3 sequence reads: CASSSRTQGLVDTQYF. The CDR3 nucleotides are TGTGCCAGCAGTTCCCGAACACAGGGGTTGGTAGATACGCAGTATTTT.

This clonotype was seen at least ten times. This sequence joins TRBV18 and TRBJ2-1; D remains ambiguous. Germline lookup yields CDR1 KGHSH and CDR2 LQKENI. V was shortened by 0 bases and J by 7 bases, with 7 bases between the two germline ends. The CDR3 is made up of 13 amino acids. The CDR3 nucleotides read TGTGCCAGCTCACCACCGTCTGCGAATGAGCAGTTCTTC. This translates into CASSPPSANEQFF.